These 27 T cell receptor beta chains share one sample of origin, sequenced in a study of blood T cell repertoires in COVID-19. Some clones are missing from TCRdb's copy, which holds only in-frame ones; the method was immunoSEQ multiplex PCR. This table holds about 160,000 clones, 80% to 90% found once. Sequenced: peripheral blood. The source is a man aged 60-69 years with acute or convalescent COVID-19.

The chain recombines TRBV3-1 (or the pseudogene TRBV3-2) with TRBJ1-4, with TRBD1 as a possible D gene (5 bases). V was trimmed by 4 bases and J by 0 bases, leaving 15 bases between them. Per germline, CDR1 LGHDT and CDR2 YNNKEL (reference sequence). There are 17 residues in the CDR3. CDR3 in amino acids: CASSLMTAFATNEKLFF. DNA of the CDR3: TGTGCCAGCAGCCTAATGACAGCCTTTGCAACTAATGAAAAACTGTTTTTT.

This clone was detected only once. V is TRBV5-1 and J is TRBJ2-1; 8 nucleotides line up with TRBD2. Trimming took 4 bases from V and 4 from J; bases not matched to a gene: 7. This CDR3 spans 15 amino acids. In germline, CDR1 is SGHRS, CDR2 YFSETQ. In DNA form, the CDR3 reads TGCGCCAGCAGCACGGGAGGGAATGGGTACAATGAGCAGTTCTTC. Translating it yields CASSTGGNGYNEQFF.

The V and J genes are TRBV5-6 and TRBJ1-2, with TRBD1 as a possible D gene (5 bases). From germline, CDR1 is SGHDT and CDR2 YYEEEE. The CDR3 is made up of 14 amino acids. V lost 4 bases and J lost 0, with 10 bases in between. CDR3 amino acids: CASSRRGANYGYTF. The CDR3, as DNA: TGTGCCAGCAGCCGGCGGGGCGCTAACTATGGCTACACCTTC.

The CDR3 region is CASSWQNIQYF. CDR3 bases: TGTGCCAGCAGCTGGCAAAACATTCAGTACTTC. The rearrangement links TRBV5-4 to TRBJ2-4; D is unclear. Trimming shortened V by 3 bases and J by 5 bases, and 3 bases separated the two germline ends. CDR1 is SGHNT, CDR2 YYREEE, per germline (reference sequence). This CDR3 contains 11 residues.

The CDR3, as DNA: TGTGCCAGCAGTGATTTTGGACAGGTGGATTATGGCTACACCTTC. It is translated as CASSDFGQVDYGYTF. The V call is TRBV2, the J call TRBJ1-2, with 7 nucleotides matching TRBD1. The CDR3 has 15 residues. The ends lost 3 bases at V and 5 bases at J; junction bases unmatched: 9. Germline V gene lookup returns CDR1 SNHLY and CDR2 FYNNEI. Filled out from reference TRBV2 and TRBJ1-2, the complete variable domain reads EPEVTQTPSHQVTQMGQEVILRCVPISNHLYFYWYRQILGQKVEFLVSFYNNEISEKSEIFDDQFSVERPDGSNFTLKIRSTKLEDSAMYFCASSDFGQVDYGYTFGSGTRLTVV.

V usage is TRBV2 and J usage is TRBJ1-5, with D possibly matching TRBD1 (5 bases). CDR3 length: 14 amino acids. The V gene's germline CDR1 is SNHLY and CDR2 FYNNEI. Trimming removed 1 base at V and 3 bases at J, with 7 bases between. The CDR3 coding sequence is TGTGCCAGCAGTGAAGGACAGACCAATCAGCCCCAGCATTTT. It yields the protein CASSEGQTNQPQHF.

The CDR3 DNA is TGTGCCAGCAGCGACAGGGGGCGCTGGGCTGAAGCTTTCTTT. Its translation: CASSDRGRWAEAFF. The chain joins TRBV7-2 to TRBJ1-1; TRBD1 aligns across 10 bases. This CDR3 comprises 14 residues. With 5 bases clipped from V and 6 bases from J, the junction kept 6 bases outside the gene matches. Germline CDR1 SGHTA, CDR2 FQGNSA.

The chain joins TRBV6-1 to TRBJ1-1, with a weak D call TRBD1 (5 bases). The V end lost 7 bases, the J end lost 8 bases, and 23 bases lay between the germline ends. Per germline, CDR1 MNHNS and CDR2 SASEGT. This CDR3 spans 15 amino acids. Here the CDR3 DNA reads TGTGCCAGCATCCCCGCCCGGGGGACCTCCGGCGAAGCTTTCTTT. Its protein is CASIPARGTSGEAFF.

The rearrangement uses TRBV15 and TRBJ1-4, with D unclear. The CDR3 is 15 amino acids. CDR1 is LNHNV, CDR2 YYDKDF, per germline (reference sequence). With 0 bases removed from V and 6 bases from J, the gap between germline ends came to 11 bases. The chain's CDR3 is CATSRDTGAYEKLFF. The CDR3 DNA reads TGTGCCACCAGCAGAGATACCGGAGCTTATGAAAAACTGTTTTTT. The full variable domain, rest sourced from reference TRBV15 and TRBJ1-4, is DAMVIQNPRYQVTQFGKPVTLSCSQTLNHNVMYWYQQKSSQAPKLLFHYYDKDFNNEADTPDNFQSRRPNTSFCFLDIRSPGLGDTAMYLCATSRDTGAYEKLFFGSGTQLSVL.

The chain links TRBV4-3 to TRBJ1-3; D gene ambiguous. There are 13 residues in the CDR3. Deletions cut 0 bases from V and 4 bases from J, with 4 bases between. Germline assignment: CDR1 LGHNA and CDR2 YSLEER. Here the CDR3 reads CASSQDSGNTIYF. CDR3 in DNA: TGCGCCAGCAGCCAAGACTCCGGAAACACCATATATTTT.

This sequence joins TRBV5-1 and TRBJ1-3; D gene uncertain. The CDR3 totals 14 residues. Trimming stripped 0 bases from V and 3 bases from J, with 7 bases between. Germline CDR1 and CDR2: SGHRS and YFSETQ. The CDR3 DNA sequence: TGCGCCAGCAGCTTGGCCGGGATTGGAAACACCATATATTTT. Translating gives CASSLAGIGNTIYF.

V and J are TRBV18 and TRBJ1-6, with a tentative D call TRBD1 (5 bases). Germline CDR1 reads KGHSH; CDR2 reads LQKENI. Trimming cost V 3 bases and J 6 bases, with 9 bases left between them. The CDR3 runs to 14 residues. CDR3 protein: CASSPLQGNSPLHF. Written as DNA, the CDR3 is TGTGCCAGCTCACCCCTCCAGGGTAATTCACCCCTCCACTTT.

The V and J genes are TRBV7-2 and TRBJ2-1; the match to TRBD1 covers 9 bases. The CDR3 covers 15 residues. V shed 5 bases, J shed 0 bases, and the junction held 2 bases outside the gene matches. Germline V CDR1 and CDR2: SGHTA, FQGNSA. The CDR3 coding sequence is TGTGCCAGCAGCCCGGACAGGGGCTCCTACAATGAGCAGTTCTTC. Translated: CASSPDRGSYNEQFF.

The chain couples TRBV6-5 to TRBJ2-2; 7 bases map to TRBD1. Germline V CDR1 and CDR2: MNHEY, SVGAGI. J was trimmed by 9 bases and V by 2 bases; bases with no gene match: 9. The CDR3 sequence is 15 residues long. CDR3 region: CASSYRQGESWELFF. The DNA for the CDR3 is TGTGCCAGCAGTTACCGGCAGGGGGAGTCGTGGGAGCTGTTTTTT.

The rearrangement joins TRBV5-6 to TRBJ2-7; 13 nucleotides agree with TRBD2. From germline, CDR1 is SGHDT and CDR2 YYEEEE. The J segment lost 6 bases and the V segment lost 3 bases, leaving 3 bases of the junction unmatched. This CDR3 is 14 amino acids long. CDR3 residues: CASSYGTSGAEQYF. DNA for the CDR3: TGTGCCAGCAGCTACGGGACTAGCGGGGCCGAGCAGTACTTC.

This clone occurred many times. The chain links TRBV6-2 or TRBV6-3 to TRBJ2-7, with D possibly TRBD1 on 6 matching bases. The CDR3 spans 13 residues. Germline V lookup: CDR1 MNHEY, CDR2 SVGEGT. V was cut by 6 bases and J by 4 bases, with 13 bases left in between. CDR3 DNA: TGTGCCAGCAGCACAGGGCCCTTATACGAGCAGTACTTC. Translating it yields CASSTGPLYEQYF.

V and J are TRBV6-2 or TRBV6-3 and TRBJ1-5, with no clear D. This CDR3 contains 13 residues. Per germline, CDR1 MNHEY and CDR2 SVGEGT. Between the trimmed V and J ends, which lost 2 bases and 7 bases, there was a span of 9 bases. In nucleotides, the CDR3 is TGTGCCAGCAGTTACCGGGGTAACCAGCCCCAGCATTTT. Its translation is CASSYRGNQPQHF.

Remarks on this clone: The junction departs from the called germline gene at one end, perhaps through a read error. The V call is TRBV7-2, the J call TRBJ2-7, with D perhaps TRBD2 (5 bases). CDR1 and CDR2 (germline): SGHTA, FQGNSA. The CDR3 has 12 amino acids. CDR3 sequence: CASSLGERRVQF. CDR3 sequence (DNA): TGTGCCAGCAGCTTAGGAGAGCGGAGAGTTCAATTC.

The rearrangement joins TRBV19 to TRBJ2-1; the match to TRBD2 covers 10 bases. The V segment lost 5 bases and the J segment 8 bases; nucleotides outside the gene matches: 9. The CDR3 loop spans 15 amino acids. Germline V gene sequence: CDR1 LNHDA, CDR2 SQIVND (reference sequence). Written as DNA, the CDR3 is TGTGCCAGTAGTGCGAGCGGGGGGGCAGGGTATGAGCAGTTCTTC. It yields the protein CASSASGGAGYEQFF. The complete variable domain, with remaining parts taken from reference TRBV19 and TRBJ2-1, reads DGGITQSPKYLFRKEGQNVTLSCEQNLNHDAMYWYRQDPGQGLRLIYYSQIVNDFQKGDIAEGYSVSREKKESFPLTVTSAQKNPTAFYLCASSASGGAGYEQFFGPGTRLTVL.

The J gene is TRBJ1-3, the V gene TRBV7-9; the D gene is possibly TRBD1 (5 bases). In germline, CDR1 is SEHNR, CDR2 FQNEAQ (reference sequence). The CDR3 length is 16 residues. The ends were cut back, 3 bases at V and 0 bases at J, with 12 bases in the middle. The CDR3 protein is CASSFSTGDSGNTIYF. DNA for the CDR3: TGTGCCAGCAGCTTTTCCACAGGAGACTCTGGAAACACCATATATTTT.

The chain employs TRBV10-2 and TRBJ1-1; D unresolved. Germline values: CDR1 WSHSY, CDR2 SAAADI. The length of the CDR3 is 12 residues. With 8 bases removed from V and 6 bases from J, the gap between germline ends came to 13 bases. CDR3: CASRAGWAEAFF. DNA of the CDR3: TGCGCCAGCCGGGCGGGGTGGGCTGAAGCTTTCTTT.

The J gene is TRBJ2-2, the V gene TRBV6-5; possible D gene TRBD2, 5 bases. The germline V gene has CDR1 MNHEY and CDR2 SVGAGI. V lost 8 bases and J lost 3, with 13 bases in between. This CDR3 is 14 amino acids long. For the CDR3, the DNA is TGTGCCAGCGGGCGGGCAGGAGACACCGGGGAGCTGTTTTTT. It translates to CASGRAGDTGELFF.

This clone was observed a single time. The genes are TRBV5-4 and TRBJ1-3; 9 bases agree with TRBD1. The CDR3 spans 14 residues. V shed 3 bases, J shed 9 bases, and the junction held 7 bases outside the gene matches. Germline V gene sequence: CDR1 SGHNT, CDR2 YYREEE (reference sequence). The chain's CDR3 is CASSSGGDRATIYF. In DNA form, the CDR3 reads TGTGCCAGCAGCTCGGGGGGGGACAGGGCCACCATATATTTT.

This chain connects TRBV2 to TRBJ1-5; D is uncertain. CDR3 size: 14 residues. Trimming stripped 5 bases from V and 7 bases from J, with 15 bases between. Germline assignment: CDR1 SNHLY and CDR2 FYNNEI. For the CDR3, the DNA is TGTGCCAGCAGTAGGATGCAGGTACAACAGCCCCAGCATTTT. This sequence encodes CASSRMQVQQPQHF.

This chain's CDR3 is CASSSTGGGNTIYF. As DNA, the CDR3 is TGCGCCAGCAGCTCGACAGGGGGAGGAAACACCATATATTTT. This chain links TRBV5-1 with TRBJ1-3, with 9 bases identical to TRBD1. J was trimmed by 4 bases and V by 3 bases; bases with no gene match: 2. CDR1 and CDR2 (germline): SGHRS, YFSETQ. This CDR3 is 14 amino acids long.

The chain employs TRBV27 and TRBJ1-4, with a possible D match to TRBD1 (5 bases). Germline-derived CDR1 and CDR2 are MNHEY and SMNVEV (reference sequence). The V end was cut by 3 bases, the J end by 8 bases, with 13 bases between. The CDR3 consists of 14 residues. Here the CDR3 DNA reads TGTGCCAGCAGTTTCGTCGGGGGAGGCGAAAAACTGTTTTTT. It encodes CASSFVGGGEKLFF.

V is TRBV4-3 and J is TRBJ2-7; the match to TRBD1 covers 7 bases. The V and J ends lost 0 bases and 0 bases, in that order; junction bases with no gene match: 5. This CDR3 has 16 amino acids. The V gene's germline CDR1 is LGHNA and CDR2 YSLEER. CDR3 residues: CASSQDLGGTSYEQYF. CDR3 bases: TGCGCCAGCAGCCAAGATTTAGGGGGCACCTCCTACGAGCAGTACTTC.